This T cell receptor (beta chain) was identified in a study of T cell responses to AZD1222 COVID-19 vaccine (dated by TCRdb to the early 2020s). Looking at the study overall: AZD1222 recipients with second doses at about 4 weeks or about 12 weeks were pooled, because spike-specific TCR depth and breadth did not differ between schedules. TCR sequencing covered 233 trial participants: 200 to 220 given two doses of AZD1222 and approximately 26 given two doses of MenACWY control vaccine. Trial participants were enrolled by age into 18-55, 56-69 and 70-plus year subgroups, with about 150, 28 and 57 TCR-sequenced participants respectively. The research as a whole found: Conclusions about previously exposed vaccinees were limited because only a handful of AZD1222 recipients were SARS-CoV-2 seropositive at baseline. In the small 56-69-year group, the increase in depth fell short of significance, most likely because of low power. Reportedly, close to half of the unique spike-specific TCRs recognized epitopes lying outside the regions that are mutated in the B.1.351 and B.1.1.7 variants. A significant rise in spike-specific TCR breadth and depth was observed after two AZD1222 doses relative to day 0 and relative to MenACWY recipients. Most participants were white British and females outnumbered males, and the authors suggested that clonal diversity may have been underestimated. Because no samples from the day 14 peak response were available, repertoires could be characterized only after the peak T cell response. Vaccine-associated CD4 TCRs spanned the whole spike protein, with dominant responses in regions 160-218 and 743-854.

The CDR3 regions of human TCRbeta chains were analyzed by immunosequencing. Regarding the original processing steps: Repertoire TCRs were checked for matches against a reference library of SARS-CoV-2-specific TCRs that had been generated using the MIRA antigen-specificity platform. Breadth meant the fraction of unique TCRs that were SARS-CoV-2-associated, whereas depth meant the fraction of total T cells that were SARS-CoV-2-associated. Using the MIRA data, each spike-specific TCR was mapped to the spike region that the TCR reacts to and placed in a CD4 or CD8 class. Log10-transformed breadth and depth values were compared by one-way ANOVA with Sidak's multiple comparisons tests. TCRdb obtained this table from immuneACCESS and retained in-frame rearrangements with V and J assigned. These tables miss some clones; where compared with another copy, unresolved V genes account for less than half of the shortfall, and the remainder is unexplained. The DNA gave D and trimming, while V, J and clone size come from that table. This sample lists under 85,000 clones; roughly 88% were detected once. The ten largest clones take up approximately 11% of the sample.

Inclusive of the bounding cysteine and phenylalanine, the CDR3 is 16 residues long. The kept DNA is CDR3 alone, 48 bases in frame from the first base. The germline V gene encodes CDR1 SGHAT and CDR2 FQNNGV. V is reduced by 4 bases and J by 0 bases, leaving a spacing of 15 bases between them. This specimen's time point label, interpreted: baseline before first vaccination. The vaccinee samples were drawn from two UK trials, COV001 and COV002, one of which was a single-blind randomized controlled phase 2/3 trial testing AZD1222 (ChAdOx1 nCoV-19) in healthy adults. For TCRbeta chain sequencing, PBMC samples from trial participants were taken at day 0 and at day 28 after the second dose. Comments on this clone: Its antigen remains unidentified. No qualities accompany the bases; no much larger clone lies one base away.

Sequences were derived from peripheral blood, sampled on day 0 of AZD1222 vaccination. The sequence derives from an adult in good health. This chain is built from TRBV11-2 and TRBJ1-2, and perhaps TRBD1 as D gene, on 5 matching bases. The nucleotides read TGTGCCAGCAGCTCGCTTCGGACGGGACCTAACTATGGCTACACCTTC. This encodes CASSSLRTGPNYGYTF. Joined to the reference TRBV11-2 and TRBJ1-2 proteins, this CDR3 gives the full variable domain: EAGVAQSPRYKIIEKRQSVAFWCNPISGHATLYWYQQILGQGPKLLIQFQNNGVVDDSQLPKDRFSAERLKGVDSTLKIQPAKLEDSAVYLCASSSLRTGPNYGYTFGSGTRLTVV.